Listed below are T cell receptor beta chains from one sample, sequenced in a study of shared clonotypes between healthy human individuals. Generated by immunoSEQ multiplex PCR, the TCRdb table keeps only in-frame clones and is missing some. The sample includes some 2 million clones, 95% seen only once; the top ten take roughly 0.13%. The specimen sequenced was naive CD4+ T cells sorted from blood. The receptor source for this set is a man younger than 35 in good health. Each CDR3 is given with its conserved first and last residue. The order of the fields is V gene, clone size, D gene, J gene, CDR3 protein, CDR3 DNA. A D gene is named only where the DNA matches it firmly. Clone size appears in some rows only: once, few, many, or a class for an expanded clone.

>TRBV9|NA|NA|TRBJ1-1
CASSADGNTEAFF
TGTGCCAGCAGCGCAGACGGGAACACTGAAGCTTTCTTT
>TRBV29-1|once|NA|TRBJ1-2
CSVVDRGYGYTF
TGCAGCGTTGTGGACAGAGGCTATGGCTACACCTTC
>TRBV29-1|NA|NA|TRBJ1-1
CSGGGGTEAFF
TGCAGCGGCGGGGGGGGCACTGAAGCTTTCTTT
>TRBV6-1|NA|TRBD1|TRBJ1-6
CASGPPDRSLSPLHF
TGTGCCAGCGGTCCCCCGGACAGGAGTCTTTCACCCCTCCACTTT
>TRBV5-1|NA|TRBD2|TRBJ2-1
CASSRDSGDFGEQFF
TGCGCCAGCAGTCGGGATAGCGGGGATTTTGGTGAGCAGTTCTTC
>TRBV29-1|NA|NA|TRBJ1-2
CSVERQDPYGYTF
TGCAGCGTTGAAAGACAGGATCCCTATGGCTACACCTTC
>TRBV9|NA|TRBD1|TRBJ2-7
CASSAGQGTYEQYF
TGTGCCAGCAGCGCCGGACAGGGGACCTACGAGCAGTACTTC
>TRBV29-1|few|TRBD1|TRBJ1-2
CSVRTGGWGYTF
TGCAGCGTTCGGACAGGGGGCTGGGGCTACACCTTC
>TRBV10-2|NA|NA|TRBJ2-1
CASGDLPSYNEQFF
TGCGCCAGCGGAGACCTTCCGTCCTACAATGAGCAGTTCTTC
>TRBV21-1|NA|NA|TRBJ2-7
CASSNPPGQTYEQYF
TGTGCCAGCAGCAATCCTCCTGGACAAACCTACGAGCAGTACTTC
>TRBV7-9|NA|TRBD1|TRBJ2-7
CASSPGGGRTIYEQYF
TGTGCCAGCAGCCCAGGGGGCGGCAGAACAATCTACGAGCAGTACTTC
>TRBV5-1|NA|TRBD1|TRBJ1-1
CASATQGAYTEAFF
TGCGCCAGCGCGACGCAGGGGGCCTACACTGAAGCTTTCTTT
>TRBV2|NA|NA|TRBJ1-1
CASSSTVFTEAFF
TGTGCCAGCTCCTCGACAGTTTTCACTGAAGCTTTCTTT
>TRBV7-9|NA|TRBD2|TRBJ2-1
CASSPSGVSYNEQFF
TGTGCCAGCAGCCCAAGCGGGGTGTCCTACAATGAGCAGTTCTTC
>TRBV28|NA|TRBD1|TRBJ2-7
CASTPPGQPYEQYF
TGTGCCAGCACCCCGCCGGGACAGCCTTACGAGCAGTACTTC
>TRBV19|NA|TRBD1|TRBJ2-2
CASSHPPGQMIGELFF
TGTGCCAGTAGTCACCCTCCGGGACAGATGATCGGGGAGCTGTTTTTT
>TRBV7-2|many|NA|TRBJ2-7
CASSLSYEQYF
TGTGCCAGCAGCTTATCCTACGAGCAGTACTTC
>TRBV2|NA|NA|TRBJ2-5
CASKEGETQYF
TGTGCCAGCAAGGAGGGAGAGACCCAGTACTTC
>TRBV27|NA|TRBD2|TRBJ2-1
CASMPGTSGRSNEQFF
TGTGCCAGCATGCCTGGGACTAGCGGGAGAAGTAATGAGCAGTTCTTC
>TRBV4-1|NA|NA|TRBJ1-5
CASSQDRVPQPQHF
TGCGCCAGCAGCCAAGACAGGGTCCCACAGCCCCAGCATTTT
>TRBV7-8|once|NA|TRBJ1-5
CASNPGSNQPQHF
TGTGCCAGCAACCCTGGTAGCAATCAGCCCCAGCATTTT
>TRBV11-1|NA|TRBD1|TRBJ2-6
CASSPGTGQGKANVLTF
TGTGCCAGCAGCCCAGGAACCGGACAGGGAAAGGCCAACGTCCTGACTTTC
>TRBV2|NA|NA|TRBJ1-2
CASSEAEGGGYTF
TGTGCCAGCAGTGAAGCGGAAGGGGGTGGCTACACCTTC
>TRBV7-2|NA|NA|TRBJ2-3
CASSPIPSTDTQYF
TGTGCCAGCAGCCCGATCCCTAGCACAGATACGCAGTATTTT
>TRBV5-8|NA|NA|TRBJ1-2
CASSLDGGPFNYGYTF
TGTGCCAGCAGCTTGGATGGGGGGCCCTTTAACTATGGCTACACCTTC
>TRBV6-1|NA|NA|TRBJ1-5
CASSPRPGGNQPQHF
TGTGCCAGCAGTCCCCGGCCCGGGGGCAATCAGCCCCAGCATTTT
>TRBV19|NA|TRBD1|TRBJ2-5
CASSMGQGPQETQYF
TGTGCCAGTAGTATGGGACAGGGACCTCAAGAGACCCAGTACTTC
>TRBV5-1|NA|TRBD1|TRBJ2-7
CASSFRQGLGEQYF
TGCGCCAGCAGCTTTCGACAGGGTCTGGGAGAGCAGTACTTC
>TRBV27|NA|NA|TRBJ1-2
CASSLGAGPYGYTF
TGTGCCAGCAGTTTAGGGGCAGGGCCCTATGGCTACACCTTC